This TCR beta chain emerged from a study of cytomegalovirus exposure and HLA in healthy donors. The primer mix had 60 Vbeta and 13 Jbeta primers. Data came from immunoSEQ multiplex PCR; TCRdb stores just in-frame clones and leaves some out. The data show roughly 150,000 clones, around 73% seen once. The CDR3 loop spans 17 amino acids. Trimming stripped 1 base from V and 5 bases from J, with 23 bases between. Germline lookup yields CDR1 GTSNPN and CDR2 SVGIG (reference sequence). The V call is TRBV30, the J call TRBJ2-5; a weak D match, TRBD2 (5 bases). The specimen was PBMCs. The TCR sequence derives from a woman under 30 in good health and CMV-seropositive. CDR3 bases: TGTGCCTGGAGTGGTGTGGCCTGGCGGGTACACCCGGAGACCCAGTACTTC. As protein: CAWSGVAWRVHPETQYF.